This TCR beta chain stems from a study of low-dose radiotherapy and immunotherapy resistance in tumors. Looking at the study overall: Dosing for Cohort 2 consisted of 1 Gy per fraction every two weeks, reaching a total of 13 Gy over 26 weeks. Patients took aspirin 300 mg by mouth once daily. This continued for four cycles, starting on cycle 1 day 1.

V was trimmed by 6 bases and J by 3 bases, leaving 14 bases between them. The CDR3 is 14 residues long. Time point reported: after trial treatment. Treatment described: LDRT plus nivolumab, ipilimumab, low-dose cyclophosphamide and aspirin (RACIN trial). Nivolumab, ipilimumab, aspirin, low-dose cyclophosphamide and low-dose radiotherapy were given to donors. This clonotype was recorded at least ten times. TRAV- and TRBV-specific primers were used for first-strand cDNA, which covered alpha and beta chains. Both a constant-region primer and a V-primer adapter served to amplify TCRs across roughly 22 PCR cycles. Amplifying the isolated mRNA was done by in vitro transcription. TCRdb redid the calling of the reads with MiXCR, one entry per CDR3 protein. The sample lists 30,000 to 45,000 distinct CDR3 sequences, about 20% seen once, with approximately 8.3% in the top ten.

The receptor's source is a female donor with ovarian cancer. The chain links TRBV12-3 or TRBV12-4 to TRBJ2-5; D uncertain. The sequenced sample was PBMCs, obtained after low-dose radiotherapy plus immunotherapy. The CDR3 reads CASSLPPYKETQYF. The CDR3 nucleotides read TGTGCCAGCAGCCTGCCTCCGTATAAAGAGACCCAGTACTTC.